The rows below give T cell receptor beta chains drawn from one sample of a study of identical twins. TCRdb fed the 5' RACE reads into MiXCR, producing one record per CDR3 protein. This table holds 500,000 to 700,000 distinct CDR3 sequences, about 7.1% found once. The same sample was also studied in work on yellow fever vaccine responses in identical twins.

Sample: PBMCs. These receptor sequences come from a young woman in good health. The conserved cysteine and the conserved F or W are not part of the CDR3 here.

TRBV27	TRBJ2-7	ASSLSSGGSYEQY
TRBV7-9	TRBJ2-5	ASSRTGSRETQY
TRBV7-8	TRBJ2-5	ASHDQGGTPLVRETQY
TRBV20-1	TRBJ2-1	SARDQGSLNEQF
TRBV12-3/TRBV12-4	TRBJ1-1	ASSYRQGRNTEAF
TRBV4-2	TRBJ2-7	ASSQEAPPREQY
TRBV6-1	TRBJ2-3	ASVRSWPPSTDTQY
TRBV28	TRBJ1-5	ASSQGTGVSQPQH
TRBV29-1	TRBJ2-5	SVDRAGETQY
TRBV5-5	TRBJ1-4	ASSFGATNEKLF
TRBV29-1	TRBJ2-5	SVEAGVEVTQY
TRBV10-3	TRBJ2-1	ATRAGETIDEQF
TRBV5-1	TRBJ2-2	ASSPLGGGTGELF
TRBV29-1	TRBJ2-1	SVDGGNTYNEQF
TRBV12-3/TRBV12-4	TRBJ2-4	ASNDRDSLNIQY
TRBV4-1	TRBJ2-5	ASSQRSLGVQETQY
TRBV11-1	TRBJ2-4	ASSLHLTGPSTAKNIQY
TRBV10-2	TRBJ1-3	ASRPDGSTGNTIY
TRBV7-9	TRBJ2-5	ASSPIQETQY
TRBV19	TRBJ1-3	ASSIDRGSGNTIY
TRBV12-3/TRBV12-4	TRBJ1-1	ASSSREVNTEAF
TRBV2	TRBJ2-1	ASSRDTSYNEQF
TRBV12-3/TRBV12-4	TRBJ2-2	ASSFRTGGTGELF
TRBV12-3/TRBV12-4	TRBJ2-7	ASSRDRGYEQY
TRBV6-5	TRBJ1-5	ASSYARDDQPQH
TRBV30	TRBJ2-7	AWSFNSPYEQY
TRBV7-8	TRBJ1-1	ASSWVTLDAEAF
TRBV6-5	TRBJ2-7	ASSLQGAFYEQY
TRBV25-1	TRBJ2-5	ASSEWVISQETQY